This entry lists 20 T cell receptor beta chains sequenced from one sample in a study of cytomegalovirus exposure and HLA in healthy donors. The PCR used 60 Vbeta and 13 Jbeta primers. Profiling relied on immunoSEQ multiplex PCR, and the TCRdb table lists in-frame clones only, not all of them. The sample contains 95,000 to 100,000 clones, around 76% of which appear only once. The sequenced sample consisted of PBMCs. The receptors here all came from a man aged 35 to 55 in good health and CMV-seropositive.

The chain employs TRBV19 and TRBJ2-7; a weak D match, TRBD1 (6 bases). CDR3 length: 14 residues. V lost 7 bases, J lost 6 bases, and 19 bases lay in between. CDR1 is LNHDA, CDR2 SQIVND, per germline (reference sequence). The CDR3 region has the DNA TGTGCCAGTAATTCAGGGGACCACCTACGCGAGCAGTACTTC. As protein: CASNSGDHLREQYF.

To note about this clone: This CDR3 is also generated by other DNA sequences in the sample. The rearrangement uses TRBV9 and TRBJ2-7, with 10 bases fitting TRBD2. The CDR3 sequence is 15 residues long. CDR1 SGDLS and CDR2 YYNGEE come from the germline V gene. V was clipped by 1 base and J by 3 bases; unmatched bases: 4. CDR3 in amino acids: CASSVSSGRSYEQYF. The CDR3 bases are TGTGCCAGCAGCGTATCTAGCGGGAGAAGCTACGAGCAGTACTTC.

A single count supports this clone. The CDR3 reads CASSYSRGLSYNEQFF. The CDR3 DNA reads as TGTGCCAGCAGTTACTCGAGGGGGCTCTCCTACAATGAGCAGTTCTTC. The J gene is TRBJ2-1, the V gene TRBV6-6, with 7 bases that match TRBD1. The V gene's germline CDR1 is MNHNY and CDR2 SVGAGI (reference sequence). J lost 0 bases, V lost 0 bases, and 2 bases had no gene match. The CDR3 covers 16 residues.

This clone was detected a few times. The rearrangement uses TRBV5-6 and TRBJ1-2; no clear D gene. CDR3 length equals 17 residues. The V end was cut by 0 bases, the J end by 4 bases, with 19 bases between. Germline loops: CDR1 SGHDT, CDR2 YYEEEE. The CDR3 loop reads CASSLALGEPRFYGYTF. CDR3 sequence (DNA): TGTGCCAGCAGCTTGGCCCTTGGGGAGCCTCGTTTCTATGGCTACACCTTC.

The rearrangement links TRBV19 to TRBJ2-3; maybe TRBD1 (6 bases). Germline CDR1 is LNHDA and CDR2 is SQIVND (reference sequence). This CDR3 has 14 amino acids. Deletions cut 7 bases from V and 0 bases from J, with 11 bases between. This chain's CDR3 is CASTLRGSTDTQYF. The DNA for the CDR3 is TGTGCCAGTACCCTAAGGGGGAGCACAGATACGCAGTATTTT. Combining the CDR3 with reference TRBV19 and TRBJ2-3 gives the whole variable domain DGGITQSPKYLFRKEGQNVTLSCEQNLNHDAMYWYRQDPGQGLRLIYYSQIVNDFQKGDIAEGYSVSREKKESFPLTVTSAQKNPTAFYLCASTLRGSTDTQYFGPGTRLTVL.

The V gene is TRBV9, the J gene TRBJ1-3; TRBD1 matches 9 bases. The J segment lost 3 bases and the V segment lost 5 bases, leaving 15 bases of the junction unmatched. Looked up from germline, CDR1 is SGDLS and CDR2 is YYNGEE. The CDR3 runs 18 residues. CDR3 sequence: CASSFGGQQGAGGNTIYF. CDR3 DNA: TGTGCCAGCAGTTTCGGGGGACAACAGGGGGCTGGTGGAAACACCATATATTTT.

This clone is a singleton in its sample. J is TRBJ2-3 and V is TRBV19, with 8 bases lining up with TRBD2. V was pared by 5 bases and J by 0 bases, with 13 bases of the junction left unmatched. There are 18 residues in the CDR3. Germline-derived CDR1 and CDR2 are LNHDA and SQIVND (reference sequence). The CDR3 bases are TGTGCCAGTAGTGTTACCATCTTCGCTAGCGGGAGCACAGATACGCAGTATTTT. It is translated as CASSVTIFASGSTDTQYF.

V usage is TRBV6-5 and J usage is TRBJ2-5, with a tentative D call TRBD1 (6 bases). Trimming stripped 6 bases from V and 5 bases from J, with 16 bases between. Germline V gene lookup returns CDR1 MNHEY and CDR2 SVGAGI. CDR3 length equals 14 residues. The CDR3, as DNA: TGTGCCAGCAGCCTTAACAGGGACGGGGAGACCCAGTACTTC. Translating gives CASSLNRDGETQYF.

The chain joins TRBV19 to TRBJ2-7, with D possibly TRBD2 on 7 matching bases. From germline, CDR1 is LNHDA and CDR2 SQIVND (reference sequence). V was shortened by 5 bases and J by 3 bases, with 23 bases between the two germline ends. The CDR3 has 17 amino acids. The CDR3 spells CASSRGALAPYYYEQYF. The DNA for the CDR3 is TGTGCCAGTAGTCGGGGGGCTCTAGCGCCCTACTACTACGAGCAGTACTTC.

The gene calls are TRBV7-8 and TRBJ2-7, with TRBD2 matching over 8 bases. This CDR3 contains 15 residues. The trim removed 5 bases at V and 6 bases at J, leaving 12 bases unmatched. Germline V gene sequence: CDR1 SGHVS, CDR2 FQNEAQ. The CDR3 nucleotides read TGTGCCAGCAGCCTCGGCGGGGGGCAGGGCCGCGAGCAGTACTTC. Translation gives CASSLGGGQGREQYF. Supplemented by reference TRBV7-8 and TRBJ2-7, the full variable domain reads GAGVSQSPRYKVAKRGQDVALRCDPISGHVSLFWYQQALGQGPEFLTYFQNEAQLDKSGLPSDRFFAERPEGSVSTLKIQRTQQEDSAVYLCASSLGGGQGREQYFGPGTRLTVT.

The chain links TRBV25-1 to TRBJ1-5; D unresolved. The CDR3 is made up of 14 amino acids. Germline V gene sequence: CDR1 MGHDK, CDR2 SYGVNS. The V end lost 4 bases, the J end lost 3 bases, and 10 bases lay between the germline ends. The CDR3, as DNA: TGTGCCAGCAGTGCCGAAGGAGACAATCAGCCCCAGCATTTT. This codes for CASSAEGDNQPQHF. Based on the CDR3 plus reference TRBV25-1 and TRBJ1-5, the full variable domain is EADIYQTPRYLVIGTGKKITLECSQTMGHDKMYWYQQDPGMELHLIHYSYGVNSTEKGDLSSESTVSRIRTEHFPLTLESARPSHTSQYLCASSAEGDNQPQHFGDGTRLSIL.

J is TRBJ2-3 and V is TRBV6-5; TRBD1 might be the D (7 bases). V lost 4 bases and J lost 3, with 17 bases in between. CDR3 length: 16 residues. Germline CDR1 reads MNHEY; CDR2 reads SVGAGI. The CDR3 nucleotides are TGTGCCAGCAGTTCCGGTGGAGGGGGCGGAACAGATACGCAGTATTTT. Its protein is CASSSGGGGGTDTQYF.

This chain joins TRBV29-1 and TRBJ2-5, with D tentatively TRBD1 (6 bases). V lost 4 bases and J 5 bases, leaving 11 bases between the germline ends. The germline V gene has CDR1 SQVTM and CDR2 ANQGSEA. CDR3 size: 12 residues. The CDR3 spells CSVVTGKETQYF. The CDR3 DNA sequence: TGCAGCGTTGTTACAGGGAAGGAGACCCAGTACTTC.

V and J are TRBV7-9 and TRBJ2-3, with a possible D match to TRBD1 (6 bases). V gave up 0 bases and J gave up 4 bases, with 14 bases separating them. Looked up from germline, CDR1 is SEHNR and CDR2 is FQNEAQ (reference sequence). This CDR3 has 16 amino acids. The CDR3 is CASSLAPDSPADTQYF. CDR3 bases: TGTGCCAGCAGCTTAGCGCCGGACAGTCCTGCAGATACGCAGTATTTT.

The CDR3 here is CASSLARTSGSSVEFF. The CDR3 DNA reads TGTGCCAGCAGCTTAGCGAGGACTAGCGGTAGTAGCGTGGAGTTCTTC. The V and J genes are TRBV7-8 and TRBJ2-1, with 10 bases fitting TRBD2. CDR1 and CDR2 (germline): SGHVS, FQNEAQ. The CDR3 spans 16 residues. V shed 0 bases, J shed 14 bases, and the junction held 13 bases outside the gene matches.

This clone is a singleton in its sample. V usage is TRBV15 and J usage is TRBJ1-1, with 9 nucleotides matching TRBD1. Per the germline V gene, CDR1 is LNHNV and CDR2 is YYDKDF (reference sequence). The CDR3 spans 15 residues. The V and J ends lost 5 bases and 1 base, in that order; junction bases with no gene match: 5. This CDR3 reads CATSLQDRGNTEAFF. In nucleotides, the CDR3 is TGTGCCACCAGCCTCCAGGACAGGGGGAACACTGAAGCTTTCTTT.

This clone was seen only once. This chain links TRBV27 with TRBJ1-5; unclear D gene. V lost 4 bases to trimming and J lost 2 bases, with 3 bases between them. Per the germline V gene, CDR1 is MNHEY and CDR2 is SMNVEV (reference sequence). This CDR3 spans 12 amino acids. The CDR3 protein is CASSSGNQPQHF. In nucleotides, the CDR3 is TGTGCCAGCAGTTCGGGCAATCAGCCCCAGCATTTT.

This clone was seen only a few times. This chain connects TRBV4-3 to TRBJ1-5; tentative D call: TRBD1 (5 bases). This CDR3 contains 17 residues. Trimming left V 0 bases short and J 8 bases short, with 20 bases between. CDR1 and CDR2 from the germline V gene are LGHNA and YSLEER. The DNA of the CDR3 is TGCGCCAGCAGCCAAGATTTTGGGGGGGTCTTCAGTGAGCCCCAGCATTTT. It yields the protein CASSQDFGGVFSEPQHF.

Written as DNA, the CDR3 is TGTGCCAGCAGTGAAGCCCCGCCAGGGGGCTGGACAGATACGCAGTATTTT. Protein product: CASSEAPPGGWTDTQYF. V and J are TRBV6-1 and TRBJ2-3, with 8 bases aligning to TRBD1. V shed 0 bases and J 3 bases; nucleotides not matched to a gene: 8. The CDR3 length is 17 residues. The V gene's germline CDR1 is MNHNS and CDR2 SASEGT.

This clone was seen a single time. V and J are TRBV28 and TRBJ2-5; 12 bases align to TRBD1. The J segment lost 11 bases and the V segment lost 6 bases, leaving 13 bases of the junction unmatched. Germline V gene sequence: CDR1 MDHEN, CDR2 SYDVKM. The CDR3 runs 15 residues. For the CDR3, the DNA is TGTGCCAGCAGCCGGGGACAGGGGGCGCCTGGAGAGCAGTACTTC. It translates to CASSRGQGAPGEQYF.